This T cell receptor delta chain was profiled in a study of Vδ1+ human thymocytes. Study-level points and caveats: In the thymus, TRG and TRD repertoires looked highly polyclonal with Gaussian CDR3 lengths. Around 20% of thymic delta-chain sequences were Vdelta2, with few Vdelta3, unlike blood Vdelta1+ controls.

CDR1 is TSWWSYY, CDR2 QGS, per germline. There are 16 residues in the CDR3. V was cut by 0 bases and J by 2 bases, with 13 bases left in between. Between roughly 98% and 99.6% of sorted thymocytes were Vdelta1+. As regards this clone: Its antigen remains unknown.

Sequences come from RNA converted to cDNA by reverse transcription. Multiplex PCR used pooled V-gene forward primers and a constant-region reverse primer to amplify CDR3s. TCRdb reprocessed the multiplex PCR reads through CATT. The sample records about 54,000 delta-chain clones, roughly 15% being singletons. Sequenced material: Vdelta1+ gamma-delta thymocytes from the thymus. Subset noted: FACS-sorted CD3+ TCRalphabeta- TCRVdelta1+ TCRVdelta2- thymocytes. The sequence was collected from a boy under two years old who had congenital heart surgery. This chain links TRDV1 with TRDJ1; TRDD2 is a possible D gene (5 bases). This CDR3 reads CALGELAPYPTDKLIF. The CDR3 bases are TGTGCTCTTGGGGAACTAGCTCCCTACCCGACCGATAAACTCATCTTT.